The next 2 T cell receptor beta chains were all read from a single sample in a study of identical twins. TCRdb re-called the 5' RACE reads through MiXCR, storing one row per CDR3 protein. The sample has a few hundred thousand distinct CDR3 sequences; less than 20% are singletons. Sequencing used naive T cells sorted from blood. The receptors derive from a man aged 45 to 65 in good health.

This clonotype was counted at least ten times. The chain employs TRBV19 and TRBJ2-1, with 7 bases identical to TRBD2. This CDR3 contains 16 residues. From germline, CDR1 is LNHDA and CDR2 SQIVND (reference sequence). V lost 3 bases and J lost 2; bases outside the gene matches: 7. The CDR3 reads CASSIRVGRPYNEQFF. The CDR3 coding sequence is TGTGCCAGTAGTATTAGGGTCGGGAGGCCCTACAATGAGCAGTTCTTC.

This clonotype was counted many times. V usage is TRBV7-6 and J usage is TRBJ2-7; TRBD1 agrees at 9 bases. This CDR3 has 13 amino acids. In germline, CDR1 is SGHVS, CDR2 FNYEAQ. With V trimmed by 0 bases and J by 6 bases, 0 bases remained unmatched. For the CDR3, the DNA is TGTGCCAGCAGCTTAGCACAGGGGGCCGAGCAGTACTTC. As protein: CASSLAQGAEQYF. Based on the CDR3 plus reference TRBV7-6 and TRBJ2-7, the full variable domain is GAGVSQSPRYKVTKRGQDVALRCDPISGHVSLYWYRQALGQGPEFLTYFNYEAQQDKSGLPNDRFSAERPEGSISTLTIQRTEQRDSAMYRCASSLAQGAEQYFGPGTRLTVT.